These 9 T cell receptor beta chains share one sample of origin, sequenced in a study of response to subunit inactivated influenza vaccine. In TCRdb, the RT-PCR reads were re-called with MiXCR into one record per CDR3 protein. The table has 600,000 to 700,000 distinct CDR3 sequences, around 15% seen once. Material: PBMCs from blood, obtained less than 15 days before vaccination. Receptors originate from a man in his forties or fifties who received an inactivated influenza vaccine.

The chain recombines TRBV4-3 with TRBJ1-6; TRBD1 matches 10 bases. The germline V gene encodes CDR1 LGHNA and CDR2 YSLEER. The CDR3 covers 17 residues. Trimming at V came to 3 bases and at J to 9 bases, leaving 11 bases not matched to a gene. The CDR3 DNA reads TGCGCCAGCAGCCAGACAGGGGGCGGTTGGTATGGTTCACCCCTCCACTTT. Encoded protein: CASSQTGGGWYGSPLHF.

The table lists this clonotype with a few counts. DNA for the CDR3: TGCAGTGCAGCTCCGGGACTAGCGGGCGATGAGCAGTTCTTC. Translation: CSAAPGLAGDEQFF. The J gene is TRBJ2-1, the V gene TRBV20-1; 12 bases map to TRBD2. Germline assignment: CDR1 DFQATT and CDR2 SNEGSKA (reference sequence). V dropped 6 bases and J dropped 8; count of bases not matched to a gene: 8. CDR3 size: 14 residues.

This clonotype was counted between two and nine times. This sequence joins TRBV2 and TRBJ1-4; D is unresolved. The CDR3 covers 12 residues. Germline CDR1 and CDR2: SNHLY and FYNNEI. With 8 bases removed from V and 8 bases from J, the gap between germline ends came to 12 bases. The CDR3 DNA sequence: TGTGCCAGCCTGAAGGATCGAGAAAAACTGTTTTTT. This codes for CASLKDREKLFF. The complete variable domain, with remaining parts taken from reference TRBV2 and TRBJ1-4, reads EPEVTQTPSHQVTQMGQEVILRCVPISNHLYFYWYRQILGQKVEFLVSFYNNEISEKSEIFDDQFSVERPDGSNFTLKIRSTKLEDSAMYFCASLKDREKLFFGSGTQLSVL.

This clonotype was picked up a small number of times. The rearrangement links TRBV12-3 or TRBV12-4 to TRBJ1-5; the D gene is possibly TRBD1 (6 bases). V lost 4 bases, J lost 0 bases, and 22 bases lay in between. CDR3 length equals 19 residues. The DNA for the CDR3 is TGTGCCAGCAGTTCTCGGAGACAGGCTCCGGGCAATAGCAATCAGCCCCAGCATTTT. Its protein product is CASSSRRQAPGNSNQPQHF.

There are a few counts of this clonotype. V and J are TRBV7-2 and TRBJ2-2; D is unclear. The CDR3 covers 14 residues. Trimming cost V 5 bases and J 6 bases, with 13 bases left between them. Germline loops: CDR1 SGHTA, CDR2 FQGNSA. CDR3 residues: CASSPQMGSGELFF. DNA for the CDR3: TGTGCCAGCAGCCCTCAGATGGGGTCCGGGGAGCTGTTTTTT.

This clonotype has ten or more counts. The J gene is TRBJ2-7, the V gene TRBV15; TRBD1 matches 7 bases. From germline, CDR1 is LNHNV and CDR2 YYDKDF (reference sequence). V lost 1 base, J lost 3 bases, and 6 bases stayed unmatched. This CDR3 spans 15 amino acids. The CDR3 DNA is TGTGCCACCAGCAGAGGCCAGGGGGTAGGCTACGAGCAGTACTTC. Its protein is CATSRGQGVGYEQYF.

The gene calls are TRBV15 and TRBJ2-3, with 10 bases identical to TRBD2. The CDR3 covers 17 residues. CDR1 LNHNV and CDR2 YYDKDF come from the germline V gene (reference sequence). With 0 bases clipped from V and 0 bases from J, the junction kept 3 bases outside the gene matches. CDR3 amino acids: CATSRDQTSGSTDTQYF. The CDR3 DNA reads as TGTGCCACCAGCAGAGATCAGACTAGCGGGAGCACAGATACGCAGTATTTT.

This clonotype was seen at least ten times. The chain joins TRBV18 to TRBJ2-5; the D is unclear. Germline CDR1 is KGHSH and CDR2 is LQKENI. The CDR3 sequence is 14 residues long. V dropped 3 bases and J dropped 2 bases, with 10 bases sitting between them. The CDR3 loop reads CASSPPGTQETQYF. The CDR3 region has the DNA TGTGCCAGCTCACCGCCAGGAACGCAAGAGACCCAGTACTTC.

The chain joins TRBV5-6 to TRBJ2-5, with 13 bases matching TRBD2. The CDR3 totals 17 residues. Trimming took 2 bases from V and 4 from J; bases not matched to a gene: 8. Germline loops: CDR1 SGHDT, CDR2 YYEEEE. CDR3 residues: CASSLSGLAGARETQYF. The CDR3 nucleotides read TGTGCCAGCAGCTTAAGCGGACTAGCGGGAGCTCGAGAGACCCAGTACTTC.